These T cell receptor beta chains were read from a single sample in a study of T-cell memory formation after mild COVID-19. TCRdb redid the calling of the 5' RACE reads with MiXCR, one entry per CDR3 protein. Of about 340,000 distinct CDR3 sequences listed, about 15% are singletons. Sequencing input: PBMCs or a T cell subset sorted from them (not recorded which). Every receptor here comes from a man between 18 and 29 years old who had mild COVID-19 (a few samples of this study predate the infection). Cell type and time point are not known. Each CDR3 is given with its conserved first and last residue. A D gene is named only where the DNA matches it firmly. Clone size is not always given. Where it is, it says once, few, many or a class for expanded clones.

j_gene	abundance	d_gene	v_gene	CDR3aa	CDR3nt
TRBJ2-1	few	TRBD2	TRBV5-5	CASSRTSGGAAYNEQFF	TGTGCCAGCAGCCGGACTAGCGGGGGGGCCGCCTACAATGAGCAGTTCTTC
TRBJ1-1	NA	TRBD1	TRBV4-1	CASSQRTGYTEAFF	TGCGCCAGCAGCCAACGGACAGGGTATACCGAAGCTTTCTTT
TRBJ2-3	few	NA	TRBV7-2	CASRVSGTSTDTQYF	TGTGCCAGCAGGGTTAGCGGAACTAGCACAGATACGCAGTATTTT
TRBJ2-7	few	TRBD2	TRBV27	CASSPILAGGPHEQYF	TGTGCCAGCAGCCCAATCCTAGCGGGGGGGCCCCACGAGCAGTACTTC
TRBJ2-1	NA	TRBD2	TRBV20-1	CSAAAGGSRNEQFF	TGCAGTGCAGCGGCGGGGGGAAGTAGAAATGAGCAGTTCTTC
TRBJ2-3	NA	TRBD2	TRBV7-9	CASSFLAEATDTQYF	TGTGCCAGCAGCTTTCTAGCGGAGGCCACAGATACGCAGTATTTT
TRBJ2-3	NA	TRBD1	TRBV5-1	CASSWPDRGLTDTQYF	TGCGCCAGCAGCTGGCCGGACAGGGGGCTCACAGATACGCAGTATTTT
TRBJ1-6	NA	NA	TRBV12-3/TRBV12-4	CASGTNSPLHF	TGTGCCAGCGGGACGAATTCACCCCTCCACTTT
TRBJ2-1	many	NA	TRBV5-4	CASSIASNEQFF	TGTGCCAGCAGCATAGCTTCCAATGAGCAGTTCTTC
TRBJ2-5	NA	NA	TRBV7-7	CASSIGLKETQYF	TGTGCCAGCAGTATCGGACTAAAAGAGACCCAGTACTTC
TRBJ2-1	NA	NA	TRBV12-3/TRBV12-4	CASSFGLAGPYNEQFF	TGTGCCAGCAGTTTCGGACTCGCGGGCCCCTACAATGAGCAGTTCTTC
TRBJ1-1	NA	NA	TRBV12-3/TRBV12-4	CASSFGPQAEAFF	TGTGCCAGCAGTTTCGGGCCCCAGGCTGAAGCTTTCTTT
TRBJ2-2	few	TRBD1	TRBV11-2	CASSLIKDRITGELFF	TGTGCCAGCAGCCTAATAAAGGACAGGATCACCGGGGAGCTGTTTTTT
TRBJ2-1	few	NA	TRBV4-3	CASSHLGGNEQFF	TGCGCCAGCAGCCACCTGGGGGGCAATGAGCAGTTCTTC
TRBJ2-6	few	NA	TRBV2	CASKTRKLREFGANVLTF	TGTGCCAGCAAAACCAGGAAACTTCGGGAATTCGGGGCCAACGTCCTGACTTTC
TRBJ2-2	many	NA	TRBV20-1	CSAPLRGNTGELFF	TGCAGTGCCCCCCTGCGGGGGAACACCGGGGAGCTGTTTTTT
TRBJ2-1	NA	NA	TRBV7-2	CASSLRRHNEQFF	TGTGCCAGCAGCTTGAGGCGCCACAATGAGCAGTTCTTC
TRBJ1-4	NA	NA	TRBV10-2	CASSERAVNPEKLFF	TGCGCCAGCAGTGAAAGAGCGGTAAACCCTGAAAAACTGTTTTTT
TRBJ1-1	NA	NA	TRBV20-1	CSAMAPTNTEAFF	TGCAGTGCTATGGCCCCTACGAACACTGAAGCTTTCTTT
TRBJ2-1	NA	TRBD2	TRBV4-2	CASSQEGSGGVRNEQFF	TGTGCCAGCAGCCAAGAGGGAAGCGGGGGAGTTCGGAATGAGCAGTTCTTC
TRBJ2-1	NA	TRBD2	TRBV7-9	CASSPGGTEQFF	TGTGCCAGCAGCCCCGGGGGGACTGAGCAGTTCTTC
TRBJ2-3	few	NA	TRBV5-1	CASSLGQLTDTQYF	TGCGCCAGCAGCTTGGGGCAGCTTACAGATACGCAGTATTTT
TRBJ1-1	NA	NA	TRBV2	CASRGGQPNEAFF	TGTGCCAGCAGGGGTGGACAGCCTAATGAAGCTTTCTTT
TRBJ1-5	NA	NA	TRBV7-9	CASSQDGVSGQPQHF	TGTGCCAGCAGCCAGGACGGGGTTAGTGGGCAGCCCCAGCATTTT
TRBJ1-1	few	NA	TRBV20-1	CSARTVWWAEAFF	TGCAGTGCTAGAACGGTGTGGTGGGCTGAAGCTTTCTTT
TRBJ2-4	many	NA	TRBV7-2	CASTPPSSVQYF	TGTGCCAGCACCCCTCCTAGCTCCGTTCAGTACTTC
TRBJ2-1	NA	TRBD2	TRBV7-6	CASSPGGPTGEQFF	TGTGCCAGCAGCCCGGGGGGTCCCACGGGTGAGCAGTTCTTC
TRBJ2-3	NA	NA	TRBV12-3/TRBV12-4	CASSRYRFSTDTQYF	TGTGCCAGCAGTCGTTACAGGTTTAGCACAGATACGCAGTATTTT
TRBJ2-1	NA	NA	TRBV7-2	CASSPGQTYNEQFF	TGTGCCAGCAGCCCAGGACAGACGTACAATGAGCAGTTCTTC
TRBJ2-3	few	NA	TRBV10-3	CAIMRGYTDTQYF	TGTGCCATCATGCGGGGATACACAGATACGCAGTATTTT
TRBJ2-3	NA	TRBD2	TRBV7-2	CASSLFAAGLAGGDTQYF	TGTGCCAGCAGCTTATTCGCGGCGGGACTAGCGGGTGGAGATACGCAGTATTTT
TRBJ2-1	NA	NA	TRBV5-5	CASSFDRINEQFF	TGTGCCAGCAGCTTCGACAGGATCAATGAGCAGTTCTTC
TRBJ2-2	once	NA	TRBV15	CATSVLRYTGELFF	TGTGCCACCAGCGTCTTAAGGTACACCGGGGAGCTGTTTTTT
TRBJ1-5	few	NA	TRBV3-2	CASSQAPDRGESGNQPQHF	TGTGCCAGCAGTCAAGCCCCTGACAGGGGGGAGAGTGGCAATCAGCCCCAGCATTTT
TRBJ1-5	few	NA	TRBV7-2	CASSLGAGPYQPQHF	TGTGCCAGCAGCTTAGGAGCAGGGCCGTATCAGCCCCAGCATTTT
TRBJ1-1	few	NA	TRBV6-5	CASGRGISAEAFF	TGTGCCAGCGGACGGGGAATCTCAGCCGAAGCTTTCTTT
TRBJ2-5	NA	TRBD1	TRBV4-3	CASSQDGAGGEETQYF	TGCGCCAGCAGCCAAGACGGGGCAGGGGGCGAAGAGACCCAGTACTTC
TRBJ2-7	NA	NA	TRBV6-2/TRBV6-3	CASRPLLNYEQYF	TGTGCCAGCAGACCACTATTAAACTACGAGCAGTACTTC
TRBJ1-6	NA	NA	TRBV18	CASSPTADSPLHF	TGTGCCAGCTCACCTACAGCGGATTCACCCCTCCACTTT
TRBJ2-3	NA	NA	TRBV7-9	CASRLSVQSDTQYF	TGTGCCAGCAGGCTGTCGGTACAGTCAGATACGCAGTATTTT
TRBJ2-3	NA	NA	TRBV10-3	CAIRSQGDTQYF	TGTGCCATCAGAAGCCAGGGAGATACGCAGTATTTT
TRBJ2-3	few	TRBD2	TRBV18	CASSPPFDSGESTDTQYF	TGTGCCAGCTCACCACCCTTTGATAGCGGGGAGAGCACAGATACGCAGTATTTT
TRBJ1-5	few	NA	TRBV6-5	CASNRDGNGPQHF	TGTGCCAGCAACAGGGATGGAAATGGGCCCCAGCATTTT
TRBJ2-3	once	TRBD1	TRBV6-2/TRBV6-3	CASIPGGQFTDTQYF	TGTGCCAGCATTCCAGGGGGACAGTTCACAGATACGCAGTATTTT
TRBJ1-3	few	NA	TRBV4-2	CASSQDRTVGGNTIYF	TGTGCCAGCAGCCAAGACAGGACAGTAGGTGGAAACACCATATATTTT
TRBJ2-1	many	NA	TRBV25-1	CASSDQGGGDEQFF	TGTGCCAGCAGTGACCAAGGAGGGGGCGATGAGCAGTTCTTC
TRBJ2-1	many	NA	TRBV6-1	CASSRPLVQSSYNEQFF	TGTGCCAGCAGTCGCCCCCTAGTCCAAAGCTCCTACAATGAGCAGTTCTTC
TRBJ2-1	NA	TRBD1	TRBV7-6	CASSRTGGPPNEQFF	TGTGCCAGCAGCCGTACAGGGGGCCCCCCCAATGAGCAGTTCTTC
TRBJ1-2	NA	TRBD1	TRBV7-9	CASSSYSRDSPYGYTF	TGTGCCAGCAGCTCCTACTCCCGGGACAGCCCCTATGGCTACACCTTC
TRBJ1-6	few	TRBD1	TRBV6-2/TRBV6-3	CASRRDSSPLHF	TGTGCCAGCAGAAGGGACAGCTCACCCCTCCACTTT
TRBJ2-3	once	NA	TRBV10-3	CAISERGSAGDTQYF	TGTGCCATCAGTGAACGGGGTAGCGCGGGGGATACGCAGTATTTT
TRBJ2-3	many	NA	TRBV6-2/TRBV6-3	CASSPTTDTQYF	TGTGCCAGCAGTCCGACCACAGATACGCAGTATTTT
TRBJ1-5	many	NA	TRBV27	CASSLRGGGNQPQHF	TGTGCCAGCAGTTTACGGGGGGGTGGCAATCAGCCCCAGCATTTT
TRBJ1-1	few	TRBD1	TRBV4-1	CASSPAGQGGYTEAFF	TGCGCCAGCAGCCCCGCCGGACAGGGAGGTTATACTGAAGCTTTCTTT
TRBJ2-2	NA	TRBD2	TRBV6-6	CASTPSGGLPGELFF	TGTGCCAGCACGCCTAGCGGGGGGCTACCCGGGGAGCTGTTTTTT
TRBJ1-2	NA	NA	TRBV5-1	CASSRDTHGYTF	TGCGCCAGCAGCCGGGACACTCATGGCTACACCTTC
TRBJ1-5	NA	TRBD1	TRBV7-8	CASSLIEGAYSNQPQHF	TGTGCCAGCAGCTTAATCGAGGGGGCGTATAGCAATCAGCCCCAGCATTTT
TRBJ2-1	NA	TRBD2	TRBV6-2/TRBV6-3	CASRGGYEGDEQFF	TGTGCCAGCAGGGGGGGGTACGAAGGGGATGAGCAGTTCTTC
TRBJ2-7	few	NA	TRBV6-2/TRBV6-3	CASSPLASYEQYF	TGTGCCAGCAGCCCATTAGCGAGCTACGAGCAGTACTTC